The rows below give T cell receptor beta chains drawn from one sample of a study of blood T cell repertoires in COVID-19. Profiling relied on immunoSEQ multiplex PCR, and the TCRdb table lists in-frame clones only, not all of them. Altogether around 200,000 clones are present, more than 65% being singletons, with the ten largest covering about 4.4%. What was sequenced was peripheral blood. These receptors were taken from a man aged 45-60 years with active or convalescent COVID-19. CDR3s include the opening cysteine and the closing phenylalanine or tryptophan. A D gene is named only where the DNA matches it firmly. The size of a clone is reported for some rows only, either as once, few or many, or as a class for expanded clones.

DNA: TGTGCCAGCAGCCAGGATCCGGGGGATGGCGGGGAGCTGTTTTTT; CDR3: CASSQDPGDGGELFF; D: .; length: 15; J: TRBJ2-2; V: TRBV4-2; size: once
DNA: TGTGCCAGCAGCCACCAGGGGGCCCGTGAAAAACTGTTTTTT; CDR3: CASSHQGAREKLFF; D: TRBD1; length: 14; J: TRBJ1-4; V: TRBV3-1/TRBV3-2; size: .
DNA: TGTGCCAGCAGCAACCCCAGGGGCGAGCAGTACTTC; CDR3: CASSNPRGEQYF; D: .; length: 12; J: TRBJ2-7; V: TRBV21-1; size: .
DNA: TGTGCCTGGAGTGTCCCCAGGGGGCTGGGGCTTCAGCCCCAGCATTTT; CDR3: CAWSVPRGLGLQPQHF; D: TRBD1; length: 16; J: TRBJ1-5; V: TRBV30; size: .
DNA: TGTGCCAGCAGCCGGGACTACAGCTCCTACAATGAGCAGTTCTTC; CDR3: CASSRDYSSYNEQFF; D: TRBD2; length: 15; J: TRBJ2-1; V: TRBV6-4; size: .
DNA: TGTGCCAGTAGTATGGGCGGGAATGAAAAACTGTTTTTT; CDR3: CASSMGGNEKLFF; D: .; length: 13; J: TRBJ1-4; V: TRBV19; size: .
DNA: TGTGCCAGCGGGGGGTACAGCGCAGATACGCAGTATTTT; CDR3: CASGGYSADTQYF; D: .; length: 13; J: TRBJ2-3; V: TRBV6-5; size: .
DNA: TGTGCCAGTAGTATCAGGACAGGGGGTGTATATGGCTACACCTTC; CDR3: CASSIRTGGVYGYTF; D: TRBD1; length: 15; J: TRBJ1-2; V: TRBV19; size: .
DNA: TGTGCCAGTAGTACCTATAGCGGGGCGTCCTACAATGAGCAGTTCTTC; CDR3: CASSTYSGASYNEQFF; D: TRBD2; length: 16; J: TRBJ2-1; V: TRBV19; size: once
DNA: TGTGCCAGCAGTTTTGGGCTAACCCAGTACTTC; CDR3: CASSFGLTQYF; D: .; length: 11; J: TRBJ2-5; V: TRBV12-3/TRBV12-4; size: few
DNA: TGTGCCAGCAGCCAGAATGAGCAGTTCTTC; CDR3: CASSQNEQFF; D: .; length: 10; J: TRBJ2-1; V: TRBV28; size: .
DNA: TGTGCCAGTAGTACTCCAGGGTCGGGCCAGCCCCAGCATTTT; CDR3: CASSTPGSGQPQHF; D: .; length: 14; J: TRBJ1-5; V: TRBV19; size: .
DNA: TGTGCCAGCAGCAGGACCGGGACAGGGGTGTCTGGGGCCAACGTCCTGACTTTC; CDR3: CASSRTGTGVSGANVLTF; D: TRBD1; length: 18; J: TRBJ2-6; V: TRBV5-4; size: .
DNA: TGTGCCTGGAGCTCCCGTTTCTACGAGCAGTACTTC; CDR3: CAWSSRFYEQYF; D: .; length: 12; J: TRBJ2-7; V: TRBV30; size: few
DNA: TGTGCCAGCTCACCACGCGAGGAGTTCAACACTGAAGCTTTCTTT; CDR3: CASSPREEFNTEAFF; D: .; length: 15; J: TRBJ1-1; V: TRBV18; size: .
DNA: TGCAGCGGAGAGACAGGGGCCTATGGCTACACCTTC; CDR3: CSGETGAYGYTF; D: TRBD1; length: 12; J: TRBJ1-2; V: TRBV29-1; size: .
DNA: TGTGCCTGGACACAGGGTCAGAACACTGAAGCTTTCTTT; CDR3: CAWTQGQNTEAFF; D: .; length: 13; J: TRBJ1-1; V: TRBV30; size: .
DNA: TGTGCCAGCAGTTTCGGCGGGGGGGTTCGGGAGACCCAGTACTTC; CDR3: CASSFGGGVRETQYF; D: TRBD2; length: 15; J: TRBJ2-5; V: TRBV28; size: .
DNA: TGTGCCAGTAGTATAGATGCGCAGCAGGGATATGGCTACACCTTC; CDR3: CASSIDAQQGYGYTF; D: .; length: 15; J: TRBJ1-2; V: TRBV19; size: .
DNA: TGCGCCAGCAGCTTGGACGGACAGGGACGGGGCTACACCTTC; CDR3: CASSLDGQGRGYTF; D: TRBD1; length: 14; J: TRBJ1-2; V: TRBV5-1; size: .
DNA: TGTGCCAGCTTCGGACGGGGGAACACTGAAGCTTTCTTT; CDR3: CASFGRGNTEAFF; D: .; length: 13; J: TRBJ1-1; V: TRBV6-6; size: .
DNA: TGTGCCAGCAGCCCCAACGGAGGCACTAATGAAAAACTGTTTTTT; CDR3: CASSPNGGTNEKLFF; D: .; length: 15; J: TRBJ1-4; V: TRBV7-2; size: .
DNA: TGCGCCAGCAGCTTGGTCCCTAGCGGGGGCCAAGAGACCCAGTACTTC; CDR3: CASSLVPSGGQETQYF; D: TRBD2; length: 16; J: TRBJ2-5; V: TRBV5-1; size: .
DNA: TGTGCCACCAGCGGGACAGGGGAACAGCCCCAGCATTTT; CDR3: CATSGTGEQPQHF; D: TRBD1; length: 13; J: TRBJ1-5; V: TRBV24-1; size: .
DNA: TGTGCCAGCAGTGAGGGGCGCGGGGTAGGAGCTTTCTTT; CDR3: CASSEGRGVGAFF; D: .; length: 13; J: TRBJ1-1; V: TRBV27; size: .
DNA: TGCGCCAGCAGCCAAGATCAGCGGGGGAGTTCACCCCTCCACTTT; CDR3: CASSQDQRGSSPLHF; D: .; length: 15; J: TRBJ1-6; V: TRBV4-1; size: .
DNA: TGTGCCAGCAGCGTGGGACTAGCGGGGGGGCTTGAGACCCAGTACTTC; CDR3: CASSVGLAGGLETQYF; D: TRBD2; length: 16; J: TRBJ2-5; V: TRBV7-2; size: once
DNA: TGCGCCAGCAGCTTGGAAGCGGGGGGGCTAAATGAGCAGTTCTTC; CDR3: CASSLEAGGLNEQFF; D: TRBD2; length: 15; J: TRBJ2-1; V: TRBV5-1; size: .
DNA: TGTGCCAGCAGCGGGACAGGGCAGTATCAGCCCCAGCATTTT; CDR3: CASSGTGQYQPQHF; D: TRBD1; length: 14; J: TRBJ1-5; V: TRBV9; size: many
DNA: TGTGCCAGCAGCTTCGGACAGGGGCACTACGAGCAGTACTTC; CDR3: CASSFGQGHYEQYF; D: TRBD1; length: 14; J: TRBJ2-7; V: TRBV3-1/TRBV3-2; size: .
DNA: TGTGCCAGCAGTCCCCGGACAGGGTGGGGCAATGAGCAGTTCTTC; CDR3: CASSPRTGWGNEQFF; D: TRBD1; length: 15; J: TRBJ2-1; V: TRBV6-5; size: .
DNA: TGCGCCAGCAGTCCTCTCTCCTACGAGCAGTACTTC; CDR3: CASSPLSYEQYF; D: .; length: 12; J: TRBJ2-7; V: TRBV23-1; size: .
DNA: TGTGCCAGCATTCTAGCGGGGGGCACAGATACGCAGTATTTT; CDR3: CASILAGGTDTQYF; D: TRBD2; length: 14; J: TRBJ2-3; V: TRBV7-9; size: .
DNA: TGTGCCAGCAGCCGCCTCCTAGCTTATGAGCAGTTCTTC; CDR3: CASSRLLAYEQFF; D: .; length: 13; J: TRBJ2-1; V: TRBV11-2; size: .
DNA: TGTGCCAGCAGACTCATCAGGTACCAAGAGACCCAGTACTTC; CDR3: CASRLIRYQETQYF; D: .; length: 14; J: TRBJ2-5; V: TRBV7-2; size: few
DNA: TGTGCCAGCAGTCGCGACCCGGGGGACGAGCAGTACTTC; CDR3: CASSRDPGDEQYF; D: .; length: 13; J: TRBJ2-7; V: TRBV6-5; size: .
DNA: TGCGCCAGCAGCTTGAACAGGGAAACCCTCTCTGGGGCCAACGTCCTGACTTTC; CDR3: CASSLNRETLSGANVLTF; D: .; length: 18; J: TRBJ2-6; V: TRBV5-1; size: .
DNA: TGTGCCAGCAGCCACAAAGCGGATGAAAAACTGTTTTTT; CDR3: CASSHKADEKLFF; D: .; length: 13; J: TRBJ1-4; V: TRBV5-4; size: once
DNA: TGTGCCACCAGCGAGACAGTTGGACAGGGAATCGGGGAGCTGTTTTTT; CDR3: CATSETVGQGIGELFF; D: TRBD1; length: 16; J: TRBJ2-2; V: TRBV15; size: few
DNA: TGTGCCAGCAGCTTAGGCGGGGGGTACCAAGAGACCCAGTACTTC; CDR3: CASSLGGGYQETQYF; D: TRBD2; length: 15; J: TRBJ2-5; V: TRBV7-7; size: .
DNA: TGTGCCACCAGTGATTCAGGGGCAGGCCCCGGAAATGGCTACACCTTC; CDR3: CATSDSGAGPGNGYTF; D: .; length: 16; J: TRBJ1-2; V: TRBV24-1; size: once
DNA: TGTGCCAGCAGGACCCGACAGGGAAGCATCTACGAGCAGTACTTC; CDR3: CASRTRQGSIYEQYF; D: TRBD1; length: 15; J: TRBJ2-7; V: TRBV6-5; size: .
DNA: TGTGCCAGCAGCCCTCGTGAGGGTCGCACAGATACGCAGTATTTT; CDR3: CASSPREGRTDTQYF; D: .; length: 15; J: TRBJ2-3; V: TRBV9; size: .
DNA: TGTGCCAGCAGCTTGGCCGGCGGAATGTACTATGGCTACACCTTC; CDR3: CASSLAGGMYYGYTF; D: .; length: 15; J: TRBJ1-2; V: TRBV5-5; size: .
DNA: TGTGCCAGCACCCCGGGACTTGTTGAGACCCAGTACTTC; CDR3: CASTPGLVETQYF; D: .; length: 13; J: TRBJ2-5; V: TRBV3-1/TRBV3-2; size: .
DNA: TGTGCCAGCAGCCTGGCGGGTTTCTATGGCTACACCTTC; CDR3: CASSLAGFYGYTF; D: .; length: 13; J: TRBJ1-2; V: TRBV7-8; size: .
DNA: TGTGCCAGCAGTTACGGTAGTGGGGCCAACGTCCTGACTTTC; CDR3: CASSYGSGANVLTF; D: .; length: 14; J: TRBJ2-6; V: TRBV6-5; size: .
DNA: TGTGCCAGCAGGCCTACAGGGCTTGCAACTAATGAAAAACTGTTTTTT; CDR3: CASRPTGLATNEKLFF; D: .; length: 16; J: TRBJ1-4; V: TRBV2; size: once
DNA: TGTGCCAGCAGCGTTACTAGCGGGGGGAGGGATGAGCAGTTCTTC; CDR3: CASSVTSGGRDEQFF; D: TRBD2; length: 15; J: TRBJ2-1; V: TRBV9; size: .